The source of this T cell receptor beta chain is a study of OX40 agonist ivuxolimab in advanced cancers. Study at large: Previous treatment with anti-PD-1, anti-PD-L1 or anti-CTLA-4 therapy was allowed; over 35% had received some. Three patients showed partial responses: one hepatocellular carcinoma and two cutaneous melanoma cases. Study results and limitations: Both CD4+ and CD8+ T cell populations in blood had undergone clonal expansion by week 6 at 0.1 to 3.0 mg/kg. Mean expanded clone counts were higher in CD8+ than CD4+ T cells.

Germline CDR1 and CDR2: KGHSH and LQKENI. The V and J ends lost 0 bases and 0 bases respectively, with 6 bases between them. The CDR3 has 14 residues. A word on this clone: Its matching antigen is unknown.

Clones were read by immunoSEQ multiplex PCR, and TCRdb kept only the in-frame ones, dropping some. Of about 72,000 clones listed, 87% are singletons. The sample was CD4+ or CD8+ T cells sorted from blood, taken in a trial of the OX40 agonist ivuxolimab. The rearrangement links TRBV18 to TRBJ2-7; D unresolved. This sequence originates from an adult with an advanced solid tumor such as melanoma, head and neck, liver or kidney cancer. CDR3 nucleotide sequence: TGTGCCAGCTCACCACCGAGTATCTCCTACGAGCAGTACTTC. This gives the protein CASSPPSISYEQYF. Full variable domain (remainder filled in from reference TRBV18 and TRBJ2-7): NAGVMQNPRHLVRRRGQEARLRCSPMKGHSHVYWYRQLPEEGLKFMVYLQKENIIDESGMPKERFSAEFPKEGPSILRIQQVVRGDSAAYFCASSPPSISYEQYFGPGTRLTVT.